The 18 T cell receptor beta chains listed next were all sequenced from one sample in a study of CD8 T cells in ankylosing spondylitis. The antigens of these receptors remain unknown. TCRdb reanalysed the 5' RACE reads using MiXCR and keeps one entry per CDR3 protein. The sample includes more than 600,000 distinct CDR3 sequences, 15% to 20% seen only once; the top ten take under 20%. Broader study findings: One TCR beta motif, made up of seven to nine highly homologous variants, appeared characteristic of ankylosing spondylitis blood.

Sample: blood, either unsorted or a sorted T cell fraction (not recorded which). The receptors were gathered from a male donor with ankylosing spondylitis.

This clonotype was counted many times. This chain's CDR3 is CASRTGADTQYF. The CDR3 nucleotides read TGTGCCAGCCGAACAGGGGCAGATACGCAGTATTTT. The chain employs TRBV12-3 or TRBV12-4 and TRBJ2-3, with 7 bases identical to TRBD1. V lost 8 bases, J lost 4 bases, and 3 bases stayed unmatched. The CDR3 is made up of 12 amino acids.

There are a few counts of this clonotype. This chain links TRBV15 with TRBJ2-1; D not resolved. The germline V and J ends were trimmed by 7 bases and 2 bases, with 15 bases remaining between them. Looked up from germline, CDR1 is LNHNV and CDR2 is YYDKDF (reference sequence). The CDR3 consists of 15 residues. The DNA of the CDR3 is TGTGCCACCACCAAGGGCATCGAACCCTACAATGAGCAGTTCTTC. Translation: CATTKGIEPYNEQFF.

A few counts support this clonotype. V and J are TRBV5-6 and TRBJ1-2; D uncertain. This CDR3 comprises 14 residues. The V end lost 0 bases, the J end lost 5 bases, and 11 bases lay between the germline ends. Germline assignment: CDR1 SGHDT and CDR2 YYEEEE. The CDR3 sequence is CASSLGSTRYGYTF. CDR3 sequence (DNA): TGTGCCAGCAGCTTGGGGAGTACCCGGTATGGCTACACCTTC.

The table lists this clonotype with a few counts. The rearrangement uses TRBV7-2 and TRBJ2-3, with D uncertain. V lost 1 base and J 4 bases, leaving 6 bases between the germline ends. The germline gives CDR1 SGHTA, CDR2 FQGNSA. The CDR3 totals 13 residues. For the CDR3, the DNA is TGTGCCAGCAGCTTAGAATCTGCAGATACGCAGTATTTT. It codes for CASSLESADTQYF.

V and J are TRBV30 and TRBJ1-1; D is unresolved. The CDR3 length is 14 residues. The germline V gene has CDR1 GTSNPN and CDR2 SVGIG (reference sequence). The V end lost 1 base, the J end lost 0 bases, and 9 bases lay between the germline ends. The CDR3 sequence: CAWSGPSLNTEAFF. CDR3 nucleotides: TGTGCCTGGAGTGGTCCCAGCTTGAACACTGAAGCTTTCTTT.

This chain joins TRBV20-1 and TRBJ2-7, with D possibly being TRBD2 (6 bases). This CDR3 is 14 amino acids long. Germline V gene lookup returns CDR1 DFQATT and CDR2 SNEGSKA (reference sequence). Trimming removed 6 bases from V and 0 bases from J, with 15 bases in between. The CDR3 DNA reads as TGCAGTGCCCCTCCCTCCGGGAGCTCCTACGAGCAGTACTTC. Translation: CSAPPSGSSYEQYF.

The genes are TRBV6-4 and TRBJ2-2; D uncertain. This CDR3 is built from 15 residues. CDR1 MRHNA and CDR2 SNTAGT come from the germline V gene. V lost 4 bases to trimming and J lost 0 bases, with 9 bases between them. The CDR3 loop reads CASSVGNANTGELFF. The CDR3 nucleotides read TGTGCCAGCAGTGTGGGGAACGCGAACACCGGGGAGCTGTTTTTT.

Here the CDR3 reads CAISDPTSGGPLAGELFF. The DNA for the CDR3 is TGTGCCATCAGTGACCCTACTAGCGGGGGACCCCTTGCCGGGGAGCTGTTTTTT. This chain uses TRBV10-3 with TRBJ2-2, with 11 nucleotides matching TRBD2. The length of the CDR3 is 18 residues. J lost 6 bases, V lost 3 bases, and 12 bases had no gene match. The germline gives CDR1 ENHRY, CDR2 SYGVKD.

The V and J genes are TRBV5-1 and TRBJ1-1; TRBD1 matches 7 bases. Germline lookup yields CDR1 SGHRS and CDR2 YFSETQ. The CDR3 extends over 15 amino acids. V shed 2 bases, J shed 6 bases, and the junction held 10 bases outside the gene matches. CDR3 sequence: CASSFNIITGAEAFF. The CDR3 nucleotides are TGCGCCAGCAGCTTTAACATTATAACAGGGGCTGAAGCTTTCTTT. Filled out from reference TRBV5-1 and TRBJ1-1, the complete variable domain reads KAGVTQTPRYLIKTRGQQVTLSCSPISGHRSVSWYQQTPGQGLQFLFEYFSETQRNKGNFPGRFSGRQFSNSRSEMNVSTLELGDSALYLCASSFNIITGAEAFFGQGTRLTVV.

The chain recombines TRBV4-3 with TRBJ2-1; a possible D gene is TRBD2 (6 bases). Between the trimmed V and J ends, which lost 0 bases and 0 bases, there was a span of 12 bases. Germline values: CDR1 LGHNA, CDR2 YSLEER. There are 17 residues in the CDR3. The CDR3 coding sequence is TGCGCCAGCAGCCAAGATACCGCGGGAAGCTCCTACAATGAGCAGTTCTTC. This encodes CASSQDTAGSSYNEQFF.

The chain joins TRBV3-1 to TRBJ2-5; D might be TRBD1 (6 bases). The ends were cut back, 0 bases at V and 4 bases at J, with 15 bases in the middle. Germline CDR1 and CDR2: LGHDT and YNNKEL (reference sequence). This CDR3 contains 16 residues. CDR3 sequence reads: CASSQEVGRRGETQYF. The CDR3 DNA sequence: TGTGCCAGCAGCCAAGAAGTTGGGCGCAGGGGAGAGACCCAGTACTTC.

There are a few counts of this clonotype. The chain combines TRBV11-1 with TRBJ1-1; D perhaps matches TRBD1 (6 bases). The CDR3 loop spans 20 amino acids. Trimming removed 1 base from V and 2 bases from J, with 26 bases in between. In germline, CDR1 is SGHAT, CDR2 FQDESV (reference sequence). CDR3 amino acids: CASSLGRGGGYFGPNTEAFF. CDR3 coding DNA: TGTGCCAGCAGCTTAGGACGGGGAGGGGGGTACTTTGGCCCCAACACTGAAGCTTTCTTT.

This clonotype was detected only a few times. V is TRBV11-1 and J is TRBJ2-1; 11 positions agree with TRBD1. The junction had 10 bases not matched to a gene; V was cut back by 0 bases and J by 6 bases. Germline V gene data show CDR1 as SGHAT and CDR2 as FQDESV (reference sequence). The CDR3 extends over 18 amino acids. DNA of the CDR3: TGTGCCAGCAGCTTAGCACGGACAGGGGGCCCGATAGGCAATGAGCAGTTCTTC. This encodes CASSLARTGGPIGNEQFF.

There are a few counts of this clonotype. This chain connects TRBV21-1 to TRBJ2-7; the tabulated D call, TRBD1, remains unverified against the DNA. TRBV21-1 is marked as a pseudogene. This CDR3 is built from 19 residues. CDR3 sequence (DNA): TGTGCCAGCAGCAAAGAGAGTGGGGCACAGGTTAGGAGCTCCTACGAGCAGTACTTC. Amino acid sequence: CASSKESGAQVRSSYEQYF.

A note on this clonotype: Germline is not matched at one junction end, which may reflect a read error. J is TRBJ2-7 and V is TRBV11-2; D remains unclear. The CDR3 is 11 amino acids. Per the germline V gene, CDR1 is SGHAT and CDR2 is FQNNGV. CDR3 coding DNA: TGTGCCAGCAGCTTAGACTATGCCCGGCACTTC. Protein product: CASSLDYARHF.

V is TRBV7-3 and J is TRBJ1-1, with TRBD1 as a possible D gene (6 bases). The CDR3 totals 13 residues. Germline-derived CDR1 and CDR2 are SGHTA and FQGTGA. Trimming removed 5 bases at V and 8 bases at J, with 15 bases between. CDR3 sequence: CASSQTGHEEAFF. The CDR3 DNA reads TGTGCCAGCAGCCAGACAGGACATGAGGAAGCTTTCTTT.

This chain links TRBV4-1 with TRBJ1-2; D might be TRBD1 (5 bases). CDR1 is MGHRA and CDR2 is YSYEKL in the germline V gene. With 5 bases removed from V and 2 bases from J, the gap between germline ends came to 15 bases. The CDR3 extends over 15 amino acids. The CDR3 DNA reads TGCGCCAGCAGCGGATACGGGGGACTAAACTATGGCTACACCTTC. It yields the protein CASSGYGGLNYGYTF.

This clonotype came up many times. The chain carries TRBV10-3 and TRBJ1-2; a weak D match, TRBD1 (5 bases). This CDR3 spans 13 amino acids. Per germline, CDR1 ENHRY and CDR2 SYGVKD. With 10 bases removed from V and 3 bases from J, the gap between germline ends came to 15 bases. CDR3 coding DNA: TGTGCCACAGAGGGGCAGGATGACTATGGCTACACCTTC. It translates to CATEGQDDYGYTF.